This TCR beta chain is from a study of OX40 agonist ivuxolimab in advanced cancers. The protocol was immunoSEQ multiplex PCR, while the TCRdb copy is restricted to in-frame clones and leaves out a portion. The table shows approximately 25,000 clones, with roughly 88% occurring only once. Per the germline V gene, CDR1 is SNHLY and CDR2 is FYNNEI. The length of the CDR3 is 15 residues. V lost 8 bases and J lost 4; bases outside the gene matches: 13. This rearrangement joins TRBV2 to TRBJ2-7; 8 bases align to TRBD1. This receptor was taken from an adult with an advanced solid tumor such as melanoma, head and neck, liver or kidney cancer. Sequencing was performed on CD4+ or CD8+ T cells sorted from blood, taken in a trial of the OX40 agonist ivuxolimab. The CDR3: CASVGQGSGIYEQYF. As DNA, the CDR3 is TGTGCCAGCGTAGGACAGGGTTCGGGGATATACGAGCAGTACTTC.